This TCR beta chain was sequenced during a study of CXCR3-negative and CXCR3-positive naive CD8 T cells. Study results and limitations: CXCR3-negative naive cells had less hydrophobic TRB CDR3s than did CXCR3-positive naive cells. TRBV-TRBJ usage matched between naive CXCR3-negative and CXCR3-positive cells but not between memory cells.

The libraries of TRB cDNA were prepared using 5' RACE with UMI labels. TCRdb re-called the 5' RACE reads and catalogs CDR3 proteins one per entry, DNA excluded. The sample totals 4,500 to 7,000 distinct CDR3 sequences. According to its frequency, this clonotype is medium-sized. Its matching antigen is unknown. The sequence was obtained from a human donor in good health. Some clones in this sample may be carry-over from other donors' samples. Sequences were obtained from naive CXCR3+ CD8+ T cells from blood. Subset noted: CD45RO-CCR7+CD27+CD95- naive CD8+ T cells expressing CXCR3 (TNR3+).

CDR3: CASSFDPGTAFGVNQPQHF. The chain combines TRBV7-9 with TRBJ1-5; with no DNA, the TCRdb D assignment of TRBD1 cannot be verified. Germline loops: CDR1 SEHNR, CDR2 FQNEAQ (reference sequence). The CDR3 contains 19 residues.